Below, one T cell receptor beta chain is given with its context. Its antigen is not identified. These data come from a study of shared clonotypes between healthy human individuals. Overall study: Serving as donors were two women and a few men, whose ages spanned 18 to 49. Study-level results: Blood alone was sampled, and tissue repertoires likely differ.

All participating donors were Caucasian adults from Nashville, Tennessee. This CDR3 has 15 amino acids. V lost 5 bases and J lost 7; bases outside the gene matches: 13. CDR1 MGHRA and CDR2 YSYEKL come from the germline V gene. Several immunoSEQ plates held equal portions of the genomic DNA taken from each subset. This table comes from immunoSEQ multiplex PCR, and its TCRdb copy is limited to in-frame clones, with some not included. The table shows nearly 500,000 clones, with around 78% occurring only once. This sequence originates from a woman in her forties in good health. Some clones in this sample may be carry-over from other donors' samples. The sequenced material came from PBMCs. The chain recombines TRBV4-1 with TRBJ2-7, with 8 bases identical to TRBD1. The CDR3 is CASSDARTGRREQYF. CDR3 nucleotides: TGCGCCAGCAGCGATGCGAGGACAGGGAGAAGGGAGCAGTACTTC.